What follows are 20 T cell receptor beta chains derived from one specimen sequenced in a study of T cell responses to AZD1222 COVID-19 vaccine. The assay was immunoSEQ multiplex PCR, and TCRdb's table has in-frame clones only and misses some. The table lists around 120,000 clones, approximately 90% of them singletons, with around 7.7% in the top ten. The sequencing used peripheral blood, collected on day 0 of AZD1222 vaccination. The receptor source for this set is an adult in good health.

The chain employs TRBV4-1 and TRBJ1-6; no reliable D call. This CDR3 comprises 20 residues. Germline V lookup: CDR1 MGHRA, CDR2 YSYEKL. V dropped 0 bases and J dropped 1 base, with 19 bases sitting between them. CDR3 sequence reads: CASSQDILTRGRSYNSPLHF. CDR3 DNA sequence: TGCGCCAGCAGCCAAGATATACTTACCCGGGGAAGGTCCTATAATTCACCCCTCCACTTT.

The rearrangement links TRBV4-1 to TRBJ2-7; 10 bases map to TRBD2. Germline V CDR1 and CDR2: MGHRA, YSYEKL. This CDR3 has 15 amino acids. J lost 5 bases, V lost 1 base, and 5 bases had no gene match. CDR3 sequence (DNA): TGCGCCAGCAGCCAAGGAGGGAGCGGGAGGGACGAGCAGTACTTC. Translated: CASSQGGSGRDEQYF.

The chain uses TRBV7-8 and TRBJ2-3; weak D call: TRBD1 (5 bases). This CDR3 contains 15 residues. Between the trimmed V and J ends, which lost 6 bases and 0 bases, there was a span of 13 bases. CDR1 SGHVS and CDR2 FQNEAQ come from the germline V gene. The CDR3 DNA reads as TGTGCCAGCAGGATGAGGACAACGAGCACAGATACGCAGTATTTT. Protein product: CASRMRTTSTDTQYF.

The chain employs TRBV30 and TRBJ1-3; possibly TRBD1 for D (6 bases). This CDR3 spans 15 amino acids. Germline lookup yields CDR1 GTSNPN and CDR2 SVGIG (reference sequence). V was clipped by 3 bases and J by 0 bases, with 12 bases between them. The CDR3 DNA reads as TGTGCCTGGAGGAGGACAGTTGACTCTGGAAACACCATATATTTT. Protein sequence: CAWRRTVDSGNTIYF.

The rearrangement links TRBV5-4 to TRBJ2-7, with D uncertain. The CDR3 consists of 14 residues. V was trimmed by 4 bases and J by 0 bases, leaving 11 bases between them. Germline V gene data show CDR1 as SGHNT and CDR2 as YYREEE (reference sequence). CDR3 region: CASSATRSSYEQYF. CDR3 in DNA: TGTGCCAGCAGCGCCACAAGGAGCTCCTACGAGCAGTACTTC.

CDR3 sequence (DNA): TGTGCCAGCAGTCCGACAGGGTCGTTTGGAGAGCAGTACTTC. Its translation is CASSPTGSFGEQYF. The chain uses TRBV27 and TRBJ2-7; 7 nucleotides match TRBD1. The CDR3 has 14 residues. J was trimmed by 7 bases and V by 5 bases; bases with no gene match: 11. Germline V gene data show CDR1 as MNHEY and CDR2 as SMNVEV (reference sequence).

This chain uses TRBV27 with TRBJ1-5; tentatively, D is TRBD1 (6 bases). Trimming took off 4 bases at V and 3 bases at J, with 16 bases between the two ends. The germline V gene has CDR1 MNHEY and CDR2 SMNVEV (reference sequence). This CDR3 region has 16 residues. The CDR3: CASSSRGARVNQPQHF. In DNA, the CDR3 is TGTGCCAGCAGTTCACGGGGGGCTAGGGTCAATCAGCCCCAGCATTTT.

The chain couples TRBV28 to TRBJ1-5; 9 bases are a match to TRBD1. CDR3 length equals 15 residues. Germline trimming cut 1 base from V and 7 bases from J; bases unmatched to any gene: 5. In germline, CDR1 is MDHEN, CDR2 SYDVKM. The CDR3 is CASSLLQGARQPQHF. For the CDR3, the DNA is TGTGCCAGCAGTTTATTACAGGGGGCGAGGCAGCCCCAGCATTTT. The variable domain in full, completed from reference TRBV28 and TRBJ1-5, reads DVKVTQSSRYLVKRTGEKVFLECVQDMDHENMFWYRQDPGLGLRLIYFSYDVKMKEKGDIPEGYSVSREKKERFSLILESASTNQTSMYLCASSLLQGARQPQHFGDGTRLSIL.

The chain is built from TRBV27 and TRBJ1-6; perhaps TRBD1 as D (5 bases). The germline V gene encodes CDR1 MNHEY and CDR2 SMNVEV (reference sequence). With 3 bases removed from V and 4 bases from J, the gap between germline ends came to 7 bases. CDR3 length: 14 amino acids. As DNA, the CDR3 is TGTGCCAGCAGTTTCGGGGGTTATAATTCACCCCTCCACTTT. This codes for CASSFGGYNSPLHF.

The gene calls are TRBV27 and TRBJ2-7, with 7 bases fitting TRBD1. The CDR3 is 13 residues long. Germline values: CDR1 MNHEY, CDR2 SMNVEV (reference sequence). V shed 3 bases, J shed 2 bases, and the junction held 1 base outside the gene matches. The CDR3 reads CASSLGQTYEQYF. CDR3 in DNA: TGTGCCAGCAGTTTGGGACAGACCTACGAGCAGTACTTC.

The chain combines TRBV4-2 with TRBJ2-2, with 9 positions matching TRBD1. CDR1 is LGHNA, CDR2 YNFKEQ, per germline. This CDR3 has 16 amino acids. J was trimmed by 6 bases and V by 6 bases; bases with no gene match: 11. CDR3 region: CASRISGDRVAGELFF. The CDR3 DNA follows: TGTGCCAGCAGGATCAGTGGGGACAGGGTGGCCGGGGAGCTGTTTTTT.

V is TRBV28 and J is TRBJ1-2; D is perhaps TRBD1 (5 bases). V was trimmed by 5 bases and J by 4 bases, leaving 17 bases between them. Germline V gene sequence: CDR1 MDHEN, CDR2 SYDVKM. This CDR3 contains 15 residues. In DNA, the CDR3 is TGTGCCAGCAGTCCTACGGGACCCACAAGCTATGGCTACACCTTC. Its protein is CASSPTGPTSYGYTF.

The count of this clone is one. The chain combines TRBV9 with TRBJ1-2, with TRBD1 matching 9 bases. V shed 1 base and J 7 bases; nucleotides not matched to a gene: 5. The CDR3 covers 14 residues. Germline values: CDR1 SGDLS, CDR2 YYNGEE. In DNA form, the CDR3 reads TGTGCCAGCAGCGTACGCTTACAGGGGGCTGGCTACACCTTC. Translating it yields CASSVRLQGAGYTF.

The J gene is TRBJ2-1, the V gene TRBV19, with D possibly being TRBD1 or TRBD2 (5 bases each). The CDR3 has 15 amino acids. Germline assignment: CDR1 LNHDA and CDR2 SQIVND (reference sequence). Trimming stripped 3 bases from V and 2 bases from J, with 11 bases between. For the CDR3, the DNA is TGTGCCAGTAGTATCCGGGACCAACCCTACAATGAGCAGTTCTTC. Translated, it gives CASSIRDQPYNEQFF.

The V call is TRBV27, the J call TRBJ1-2; weak D call: TRBD1 (5 bases). Germline lookup yields CDR1 MNHEY and CDR2 SMNVEV (reference sequence). The V end was cut by 3 bases, the J end by 1 base, with 15 bases between. The CDR3 contains 16 residues. This CDR3 reads CASSFSTGDLNYGYTF. Written as DNA, the CDR3 is TGTGCCAGCAGTTTCTCTACAGGCGACCTTAACTATGGCTACACCTTC.

The V gene is TRBV19, the J gene TRBJ1-2; 8 positions match TRBD1. The trim removed 6 bases at V and 7 bases at J, leaving 10 bases unmatched. The germline V gene has CDR1 LNHDA and CDR2 SQIVND (reference sequence). The CDR3 extends over 14 amino acids. CDR3 bases: TGTGCCAGTAGACCAAGGGGACAGGCAAGTGGCTACACCTTC. This codes for CASRPRGQASGYTF.

V and J are TRBV7-9 and TRBJ1-4; 9 bases fit TRBD1. The junction had 4 bases not matched to a gene; V was cut back by 3 bases and J by 5 bases. Germline V gene lookup returns CDR1 SEHNR and CDR2 FQNEAQ (reference sequence). CDR3 length equals 15 residues. CDR3 protein: CASSLGGTGNEKLFF. The CDR3 nucleotides are TGTGCCAGCAGCTTGGGTGGGACAGGGAATGAAAAACTGTTTTTT.

The chain's CDR3 is CASSLPGTSGRADTQYF. The CDR3 nucleotides read TGTGCCAGCAGCTTACCCGGGACTAGCGGGAGGGCAGATACGCAGTATTTT. The chain carries TRBV7-2 and TRBJ2-3, with 16 bases lining up with TRBD2. Per germline, CDR1 SGHTA and CDR2 FQGNSA. The CDR3 spans 17 residues. Unmatched junction bases numbered 3, after V lost 2 bases and J lost 4 bases. Based on the CDR3 plus reference TRBV7-2 and TRBJ2-3, the full variable domain is GAGVSQSPSNKVTEKGKDVELRCDPISGHTALYWYRQSLGQGLEFLIYFQGNSAPDKSGLPSDRFSAERTGGSVSTLTIQRTQQEDSAVYLCASSLPGTSGRADTQYFGPGTRLTVL.

This chain connects TRBV2 to TRBJ2-7; tentatively, D is TRBD1 or TRBD2 (6 bases each). CDR1 SNHLY and CDR2 FYNNEI come from the germline V gene. The CDR3 length is 13 residues. Trimming took 8 bases from V and 3 from J, leaving 14 bases between them. The CDR3 bases are TGTGCCAGCCAAGGGGGGTGGGACTACGAGCAGTACTTC. Translated: CASQGGWDYEQYF.

The chain employs TRBV21-1 and TRBJ2-7; the D segment call TRBD2 is taken from the table without a DNA check. TRBV21-1 is a pseudogene. The CDR3 runs to 19 residues. The CDR3 loop is CASSKARHMGERDSYEQYF. CDR3 DNA sequence: TGTGCCAGCAGCAAAGCCAGACATATGGGGGAGCGGGACTCCTACGAGCAGTACTTC.